Below are 31 T cell receptor beta chains sequenced from a single sample in a study of CD8 T cells in ankylosing spondylitis. TCRdb re-derived calls from the 5' RACE reads in MiXCR, one entry per CDR3 protein. The sample includes tens of thousands of distinct CDR3 sequences, roughly 6.2% seen only once; the top ten take approximately 5%. Sample: synovial fluid, either unsorted or a sorted T cell fraction (not recorded which). The source is a male donor with ankylosing spondylitis.

This clonotype showed up many times. The chain couples TRBV20-1 to TRBJ2-3; TRBD2 aligns across 11 bases. The CDR3 has 17 residues. Losses at the gene ends were 3 bases for V and 2 bases for J; bases not matched to a gene: 10. Germline V gene data show CDR1 as DFQATT and CDR2 as SNEGSKA (reference sequence). The CDR3 DNA reads as TGCAGTGCTAGTAAAACTAGCGGGAGTCTTGCCACAGATACGCAGTATTTT. It specifies CSASKTSGSLATDTQYF.

This clonotype was recorded many times. The rearrangement uses TRBV7-2 and TRBJ1-6; tentative D call: TRBD1 (5 bases). The CDR3 length is 14 residues. The V gene's germline CDR1 is SGHTA and CDR2 FQGNSA. V was trimmed by 1 base and J by 9 bases, leaving 10 bases between them. The CDR3 region has the DNA TGTGCCAGCAGCTTAGATAGTGGGGGTTCACCCCTCCACTTT. This encodes CASSLDSGGSPLHF.

This chain joins TRBV6-1 and TRBJ1-6; 9 bases map to TRBD1. J was trimmed by 5 bases and V by 7 bases; bases with no gene match: 6. Germline CDR1 reads MNHNS; CDR2 reads SASEGT. This CDR3 contains 15 residues. The CDR3 DNA reads as TGTGCCAGCACACGGACAGGGGCTAATAATTCACCCCTCCACTTT. It translates to CASTRTGANNSPLHF.

The CDR3 sequence: CASSLAQGADTQYF. The DNA for the CDR3 is TGTGCCAGCAGCTTAGCCCAGGGAGCGGATACGCAGTATTTT. The chain combines TRBV7-9 with TRBJ2-3; tentatively, D is TRBD1 or TRBD2 (5 bases each). The germline gives CDR1 SEHNR, CDR2 FQNEAQ (reference sequence). This CDR3 has 14 residues. The V gene lost 0 bases and the J gene lost 6 bases, with 10 bases spanning the gap. Supplemented by reference TRBV7-9 and TRBJ2-3, the full variable domain reads DTGVSQNPRHKITKRGQNVTFRCDPISEHNRLYWYRQTLGQGPEFLTYFQNEAQLEKSRLLSDRFSAERPKGSFSTLEIQRTEQGDSAMYLCASSLAQGADTQYFGPGTRLTVL.

V usage is TRBV6-5 and J usage is TRBJ2-1, with 7 bases aligning to TRBD2. The J segment lost 0 bases and the V segment lost 6 bases, leaving 5 bases of the junction unmatched. CDR1 is MNHEY and CDR2 is SVGAGI in the germline V gene. The CDR3 is 15 amino acids. CDR3 sequence: CASRLERDSYNEQFF. The CDR3, as DNA: TGTGCCAGCAGGTTAGAGCGGGACTCCTACAATGAGCAGTTCTTC.

The sample holds many counts of this clonotype. The chain recombines TRBV28 with TRBJ1-3; possible D gene TRBD1, 6 bases. Trimming took 4 bases from V and 0 from J, leaving 13 bases between them. Germline V gene sequence: CDR1 MDHEN, CDR2 SYDVKM. CDR3 length: 16 residues. CDR3 sequence (DNA): TGTGCCAGCAGTTGGGGCGGGGGCTCCTCTGGAAACACCATATATTTT. This gives the protein CASSWGGGSSGNTIYF.

The count of this clonotype is one. This chain joins TRBV6-2 or TRBV6-3 and TRBJ2-7; no clear D gene. The germline V gene has CDR1 MNHEY and CDR2 SVGEGT. V lost 6 bases, J lost 6 bases, and 12 bases lay in between. CDR3 length: 12 amino acids. CDR3 in amino acids: CASRDGVREQYF. DNA of the CDR3: TGTGCCAGCAGGGATGGCGTGCGCGAGCAGTACTTC.

This clonotype was seen a handful of times. This chain connects TRBV19 to TRBJ2-7, with 7 bases identical to TRBD1. This CDR3 has 14 residues. Trimming took 4 bases from V and 1 from J; bases not matched to a gene: 4. The germline CDR1 and CDR2 sequences are LNHDA and SQIVND (reference sequence). CDR3 sequence reads: CASSNPGQSYEQYF. DNA for the CDR3: TGTGCCAGTAGTAACCCGGGACAGTCCTACGAGCAGTACTTC. The entire variable domain, with the rest obtained from reference TRBV19 and TRBJ2-7, is as follows: DGGITQSPKYLFRKEGQNVTLSCEQNLNHDAMYWYRQDPGQGLRLIYYSQIVNDFQKGDIAEGYSVSREKKESFPLTVTSAQKNPTAFYLCASSNPGQSYEQYFGPGTRLTVT.

This clonotype was detected many times. This rearrangement joins TRBV20-1 to TRBJ2-1, with D unresolved. Germline V gene lookup returns CDR1 DFQATT and CDR2 SNEGSKA (reference sequence). With 4 bases removed from V and 9 bases from J, the gap between germline ends came to 16 bases. This CDR3 is 13 amino acids long. This CDR3 is CSATHPVWVEQFF. As DNA, the CDR3 is TGCAGTGCTACCCATCCAGTTTGGGTTGAGCAGTTCTTC.

V gene TRBV20-1 combines with J gene TRBJ2-3; 9 nucleotides agree with TRBD2. The CDR3 has 16 amino acids. Trimming took 7 bases from V and 0 from J; bases not matched to a gene: 11. The germline V gene encodes CDR1 DFQATT and CDR2 SNEGSKA (reference sequence). DNA for the CDR3: TGCAGTGTTGAGGGATGGCTAGCGGGGAGCACAGATACGCAGTATTTT. Its translation: CSVEGWLAGSTDTQYF.

This clonotype was found a few times. This sequence joins TRBV12-3 or TRBV12-4 and TRBJ2-3; D gene ambiguous. Trimming removed 5 bases from V and 4 bases from J, with 7 bases in between. This CDR3 region has 12 residues. For the CDR3, the DNA is TGTGCCAGCAGTCCCGCGCCAGATACGCAGTATTTT. Its translation: CASSPAPDTQYF.

This clonotype appeared many times. This rearrangement joins TRBV20-1 to TRBJ1-2, with TRBD1 as a possible D gene (5 bases). V gave up 2 bases and J gave up 6 bases, with 10 bases separating them. CDR3 length: 12 residues. Germline loops: CDR1 DFQATT, CDR2 SNEGSKA (reference sequence). CDR3 sequence (DNA): TGCAGTGCTAGATCGGGACCCGATGGCTACACCTTC. Its translation is CSARSGPDGYTF.

Concerning this clonotype: A much bigger clone sits one base away, suggesting this may be a read error. The chain combines TRBV11-3 with TRBJ2-7; D is unresolved. Germline CDR1 and CDR2: SGHNT and YENEEA. The germline V and J ends were trimmed by 4 bases and 3 bases, with 4 bases remaining between them. The CDR3 covers 11 residues. This CDR3 reads CASSSNYEQYF. DNA for the CDR3: TGTGCCAGCAGCTCCAACTACGAGCAGTACTTC. The full variable domain, with the rest looked up from reference TRBV11-3 and TRBJ2-7, is EAGVVQSPRYKIIEKKQPVAFWCNPISGHNTLYWYLQNLGQGPELLIRYENEEAVDDSQLPKDRFSAERLKGVDSTLKIQPAELGDSAVYLCASSSNYEQYFGPGTRLTVT.

This clonotype was picked up a small number of times. The genes are TRBV4-2 and TRBJ1-4, with 9 bases matching TRBD1. This CDR3 comprises 16 residues. J gave up 7 bases and V 1 base, and 7 bases lay outside the gene matches. CDR1 is LGHNA, CDR2 YNFKEQ, per germline. CDR3 bases: TGTGCCAGCAGCCAAGCCACCGGGACAGGGAGTGAAAAACTGTTTTTT. This gives the protein CASSQATGTGSEKLFF.

This clonotype was counted many times. V and J are TRBV11-3 and TRBJ1-1, with D perhaps TRBD1 (6 bases). This CDR3 region has 15 residues. The V and J ends lost 4 bases and 3 bases respectively, with 15 bases between them. The germline V gene has CDR1 SGHNT and CDR2 YENEEA. For the CDR3, the DNA is TGTGCCAGCAGCTCGTTCTCAGGGGTCGACACTGAAGCTTTCTTT. This gives the protein CASSSFSGVDTEAFF.

CDR3 in DNA: TGTGCCAGCAGCGTAATCACAGCCGGGAACACTGAAGCTTTCTTT. Amino acid sequence: CASSVITAGNTEAFF. V gene TRBV5-6 combines with J gene TRBJ1-1, with D unclear. The CDR3 totals 15 residues. V lost 4 bases, J lost 1 base, and 14 bases lay in between. Germline loops: CDR1 SGHDT, CDR2 YYEEEE.

By its share, this clonotype is medium-sized. V is TRBV5-1 and J is TRBJ2-1, with D unclear. This CDR3 has 13 residues. CDR1 SGHRS and CDR2 YFSETQ come from the germline V gene. Trimming took off 2 bases at V and 9 bases at J, with 12 bases between the two ends. The CDR3 spells CASSFNAASEQFF. For the CDR3, the DNA is TGCGCCAGCAGCTTCAACGCGGCCAGTGAGCAGTTCTTC.

The table lists this clonotype with many counts. The V and J genes are TRBV6-1 and TRBJ2-7; D call uncertain. Trimming took 3 bases from V and 1 from J, leaving 13 bases between them. Germline V lookup: CDR1 MNHNS, CDR2 SASEGT. The CDR3 runs 15 residues. CDR3 sequence: CASSDPPIPSYEQYF. In DNA, the CDR3 is TGTGCCAGCAGTGATCCACCAATACCATCCTACGAGCAGTACTTC.

In its sample, this clonotype was seen many times. The chain has TRBV2 and TRBJ2-1; a weak D match, TRBD2 (6 bases). The germline gives CDR1 SNHLY, CDR2 FYNNEI. V lost 4 bases and J lost 4, with 11 bases in between. This CDR3 contains 14 residues. The CDR3 reads CASSAAGLYNEQFF. The CDR3 coding sequence is TGTGCCAGCAGTGCGGCGGGACTGTACAATGAGCAGTTCTTC.

Ten or more counts support this clonotype. The chain uses TRBV7-3 and TRBJ2-3; D call uncertain. CDR3 length: 14 amino acids. Germline CDR1 is SGHTA and CDR2 is FQGTGA. The V end lost 2 bases, the J end lost 0 bases, and 6 bases lay between the germline ends. The chain's CDR3 is CASSLLPSTDTQYF. The CDR3, as DNA: TGTGCCAGCAGCTTACTCCCCAGCACAGATACGCAGTATTTT.

At least ten counts were recorded for this clonotype. The chain links TRBV20-1 to TRBJ2-3; possible D gene TRBD1, 5 bases. The CDR3 runs to 14 residues. Germline V gives CDR1 DFQATT, CDR2 SNEGSKA (reference sequence). V gave up 1 base and J gave up 1 base, with 9 bases separating them. The CDR3 loop is CSARAGSGTDTQYF. The CDR3 coding sequence is TGCAGTGCTAGAGCAGGGTCGGGCACAGATACGCAGTATTTT.

This clonotype has a count of ten or more. The chain is built from TRBV28 and TRBJ2-1; D is perhaps TRBD2 (5 bases). From germline, CDR1 is MDHEN and CDR2 SYDVKM. V was cut by 6 bases and J by 2 bases, with 20 bases left in between. This CDR3 region has 17 residues. The CDR3 DNA sequence: TGTGCCAGCAGCAGTCCGAGGGCGACACAACCCTACAATGAGCAGTTCTTC. Protein sequence: CASSSPRATQPYNEQFF.

In its sample, this clonotype was seen many times. The gene calls are TRBV6-5 and TRBJ1-1; D is unresolved. This CDR3 has 13 residues. The germline V gene encodes CDR1 MNHEY and CDR2 SVGAGI. The V and J ends lost 6 bases and 6 bases respectively, with 14 bases between them. The CDR3 reads CASSPGRWAEAFF. Here the CDR3 DNA reads TGTGCCAGCAGCCCAGGACGGTGGGCTGAAGCTTTCTTT.

This clonotype was counted between two and nine times. The V gene is TRBV28, the J gene TRBJ2-2; the D call may be TRBD1 or TRBD2 (6 bases each). The V and J ends lost 8 bases and 7 bases respectively, with 11 bases between them. Looked up from germline, CDR1 is MDHEN and CDR2 is SYDVKM. The CDR3 is 12 residues long. The CDR3 DNA is TGTGCCAGCGAGAGGGGGGTCGGGGAGCTGTTTTTT. Protein product: CASERGVGELFF.

This clonotype was counted a few times. The V call is TRBV2, the J call TRBJ2-7, with 9 bases aligning to TRBD1. The CDR3 has 15 amino acids. V shed 7 bases, J shed 4 bases, and the junction held 11 bases outside the gene matches. The germline gives CDR1 SNHLY, CDR2 FYNNEI. The CDR3 nucleotides read TGTGCCAGCACCAATCCGACAGGGGGAATTTACGAGCAGTACTTC. It yields the protein CASTNPTGGIYEQYF.

This clonotype was picked up many times. V usage is TRBV20-1 and J usage is TRBJ1-3; D is perhaps TRBD1 (5 bases). Trimming removed 0 bases at V and 4 bases at J, with 13 bases between. Germline-derived CDR1 and CDR2 are DFQATT and SNEGSKA (reference sequence). The CDR3 extends over 15 amino acids. The CDR3 region has the DNA TGCAGTGCTAGAGATTCGAAGGGGAACGGAAACACCATATATTTT. As protein: CSARDSKGNGNTIYF.

This clonotype appeared many times. This sequence joins TRBV5-1 and TRBJ2-2; D is undetermined. V was cut by 0 bases and J by 4 bases, with 7 bases left in between. This CDR3 contains 14 residues. Germline V CDR1 and CDR2: SGHRS, YFSETQ. The CDR3 protein is CASSLATSTGELFF. As DNA, the CDR3 is TGCGCCAGCAGCTTGGCCACAAGCACCGGGGAGCTGTTTTTT.

The sample holds a few counts of this clonotype. This rearrangement joins TRBV30 to TRBJ2-5, with 7 bases lining up with TRBD1. CDR3 length equals 14 residues. V trimming: 2 bases; J trimming: 5 bases; junction bases outside the gene matches: 8. In germline, CDR1 is GTSNPN, CDR2 SVGIG (reference sequence). The DNA of the CDR3 is TGTGCCTGGAGTCCGACAGGGCGAGGGGAGACCCAGTACTTC. Amino acids: CAWSPTGRGETQYF.

This clonotype was seen repeatedly, ten times or more. The chain combines TRBV9 with TRBJ1-4; no reliable D call. CDR1 is SGDLS and CDR2 is YYNGEE in the germline V gene. The CDR3 is 16 amino acids. The V and J ends lost 3 bases and 1 base respectively, with 13 bases between them. Written as DNA, the CDR3 is TGTGCCAGCAGCGCGGGCTTCTCCCTAACTAATGAAAAACTGTTTTTT. Residues: CASSAGFSLTNEKLFF.

In its sample, this clonotype was seen many times. The V gene is TRBV28, the J gene TRBJ2-7, with TRBD1 matching over 10 bases. The CDR3 runs 16 residues. Germline values: CDR1 MDHEN, CDR2 SYDVKM. V lost 5 bases to trimming and J lost 2 bases; unmatched junction nucleotides: 9. The CDR3: CASSGSGTGATYEQYF. The CDR3, as DNA: TGTGCCAGCAGTGGTTCCGGGACAGGGGCAACCTACGAGCAGTACTTC.

The table lists this clonotype with many counts. J is TRBJ2-1 and V is TRBV5-1, with TRBD2 matching over 13 bases. CDR1 is SGHRS and CDR2 is YFSETQ in the germline V gene. The CDR3 has 16 residues. V gave up 4 bases and J gave up 6 bases; unmatched junction bases: 7. CDR3 sequence (DNA): TGCGCCAGCAGCCCGGACACTAGCGGGAGGGCCAATGAGCAGTTCTTC. This sequence encodes CASSPDTSGRANEQFF.